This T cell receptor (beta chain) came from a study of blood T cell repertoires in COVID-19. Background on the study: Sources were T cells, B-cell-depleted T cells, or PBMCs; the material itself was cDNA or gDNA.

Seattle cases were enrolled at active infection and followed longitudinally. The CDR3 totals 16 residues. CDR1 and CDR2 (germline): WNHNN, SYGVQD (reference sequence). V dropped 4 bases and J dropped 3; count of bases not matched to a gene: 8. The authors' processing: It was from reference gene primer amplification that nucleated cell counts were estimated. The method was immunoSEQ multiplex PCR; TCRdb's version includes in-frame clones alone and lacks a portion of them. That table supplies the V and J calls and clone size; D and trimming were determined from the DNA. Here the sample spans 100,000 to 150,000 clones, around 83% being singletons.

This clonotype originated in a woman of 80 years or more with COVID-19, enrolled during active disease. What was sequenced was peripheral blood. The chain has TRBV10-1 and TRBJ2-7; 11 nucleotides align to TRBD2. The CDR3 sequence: CASSATGGLADYEQYF. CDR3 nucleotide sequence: TGCGCCAGCAGTGCCACTGGGGGACTAGCGGACTACGAGCAGTACTTC.